This T cell receptor beta chain was sequenced during a study of blood T cell repertoires in COVID-19. Overall study context: There were acute and convalescent COVID-19 samples, and they came from the United States, Italy and Spain.

Per the original methods: The authors estimated nucleated cell counts from reference gene primer amplification. Profiling relied on immunoSEQ multiplex PCR, and the TCRdb table lists in-frame clones only, not all of them. V, J and clone size derive from that table, while D and trimming were established from the DNA sequence. This table has 350,000 or so clones, 80% to 90% appearing once. All enrollees were about 18 to 90 years old and from approximately 25 US areas. Participants were placed into cohorts based on the clinical history they reported. Deletions cut 4 bases from V and 7 bases from J, with 11 bases between. The germline V gene has CDR1 SGHTA and CDR2 FQGNSA. This CDR3 has 13 amino acids.

This chain joins TRBV7-2 and TRBJ1-5; D might be TRBD1 (5 bases). The specimen was PBMCs or T cells enriched from blood (not recorded which). This receptor was taken from a woman in her thirties or forties with acute COVID-19. For the CDR3, the DNA is TGTGCCAGCAGCTCAGTAGGGGTCCAGCCCCAGCATTTT. Amino acids: CASSSVGVQPQHF.